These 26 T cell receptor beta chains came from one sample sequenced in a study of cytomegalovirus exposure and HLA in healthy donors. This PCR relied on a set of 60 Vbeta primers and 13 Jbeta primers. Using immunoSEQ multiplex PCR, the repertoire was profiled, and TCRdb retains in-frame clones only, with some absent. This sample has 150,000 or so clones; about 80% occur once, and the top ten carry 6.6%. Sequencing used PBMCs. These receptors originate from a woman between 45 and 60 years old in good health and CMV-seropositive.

Here the CDR3 reads CASRRTGGDGKQYF. The DNA for the CDR3 is TGTGCCAGCAGGAGGACAGGGGGAGACGGGAAGCAGTACTTC. This chain connects TRBV2 to TRBJ2-7, with 10 bases lining up with TRBD1. The CDR3 runs 14 residues. Germline assignment: CDR1 SNHLY and CDR2 FYNNEI. J gave up 8 bases and V 6 bases, and 10 bases lay outside the gene matches. Based on the CDR3 plus reference TRBV2 and TRBJ2-7, the full variable domain is EPEVTQTPSHQVTQMGQEVILRCVPISNHLYFYWYRQILGQKVEFLVSFYNNEISEKSEIFDDQFSVERPDGSNFTLKIRSTKLEDSAMYFCASRRTGGDGKQYFGPGTRLTVT.

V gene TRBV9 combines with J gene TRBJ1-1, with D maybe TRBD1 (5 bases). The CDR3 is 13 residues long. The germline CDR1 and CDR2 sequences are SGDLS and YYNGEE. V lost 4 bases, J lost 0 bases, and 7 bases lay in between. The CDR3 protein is CASSPGMNTEAFF. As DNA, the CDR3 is TGTGCCAGCAGCCCAGGGATGAACACTGAAGCTTTCTTT.

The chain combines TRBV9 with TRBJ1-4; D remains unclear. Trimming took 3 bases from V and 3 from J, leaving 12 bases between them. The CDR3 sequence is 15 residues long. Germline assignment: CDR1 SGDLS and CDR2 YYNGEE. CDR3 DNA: TGTGCCAGCAGCGCCGGAGGGTCTGCTAATGAAAAACTGTTTTTT. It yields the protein CASSAGGSANEKLFF. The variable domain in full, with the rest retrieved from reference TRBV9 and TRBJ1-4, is DSGVTQTPKHLITATGQRVTLRCSPRSGDLSVYWYQQSLDQGLQFLIQYYNGEERAKGNILERFSAQQFPDLHSELNLSSLELGDSALYFCASSAGGSANEKLFFGSGTQLSVL.

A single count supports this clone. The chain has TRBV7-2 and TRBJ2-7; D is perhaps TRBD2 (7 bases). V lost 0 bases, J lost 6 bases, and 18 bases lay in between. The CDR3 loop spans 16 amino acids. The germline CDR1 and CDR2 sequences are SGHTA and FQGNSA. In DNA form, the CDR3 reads TGTGCCAGCAGCTTAGCGGGGGCGGGGGCCTCCGGCGAGCAGTACTTC. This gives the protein CASSLAGAGASGEQYF.

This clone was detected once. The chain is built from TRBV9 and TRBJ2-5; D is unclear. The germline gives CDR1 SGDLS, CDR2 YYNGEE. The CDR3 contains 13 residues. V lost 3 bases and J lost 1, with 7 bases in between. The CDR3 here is CASSDPVQETQYF. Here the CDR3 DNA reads TGTGCCAGCAGCGATCCAGTCCAAGAGACCCAGTACTTC.

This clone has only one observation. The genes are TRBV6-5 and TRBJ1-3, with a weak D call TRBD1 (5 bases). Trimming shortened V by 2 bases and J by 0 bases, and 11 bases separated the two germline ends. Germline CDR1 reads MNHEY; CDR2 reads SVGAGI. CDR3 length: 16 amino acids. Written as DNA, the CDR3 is TGTGCCAGCAGTTACCAGGGCCCCAACTCTGGAAACACCATATATTTT. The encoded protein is CASSYQGPNSGNTIYF.

In DNA, the CDR3 is TGTGCCAGTAGTTCCCGGGCGGGGGGGCCGGGGTATGAGCAGTTCTTC. Translation gives CASSSRAGGPGYEQFF. This chain links TRBV19 with TRBJ2-1; 9 nucleotides match TRBD2. Germline loops: CDR1 LNHDA, CDR2 SQIVND (reference sequence). Germline trimming cut 5 bases from V and 8 bases from J; bases unmatched to any gene: 13. The CDR3 is made up of 16 amino acids.

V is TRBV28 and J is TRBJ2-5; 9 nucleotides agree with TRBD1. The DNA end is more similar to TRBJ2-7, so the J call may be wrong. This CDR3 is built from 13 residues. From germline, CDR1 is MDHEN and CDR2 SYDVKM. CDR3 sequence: CASTGGGSYEQYF. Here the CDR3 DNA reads TGTGCCAGTACAGGGGGCGGCTCCTACGAGCAGTACTTC.

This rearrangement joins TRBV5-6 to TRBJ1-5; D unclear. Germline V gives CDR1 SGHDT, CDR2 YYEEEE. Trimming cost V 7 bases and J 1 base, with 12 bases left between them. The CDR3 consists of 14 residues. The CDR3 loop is CASHGAGSNQPQHF. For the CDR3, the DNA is TGTGCCAGCCACGGCGCAGGAAGCAATCAGCCCCAGCATTTT.

CDR3 DNA: TGTGCCAGCAGCTTAGTGGCGGGGGGAGGGGAGCAGTACTTC. This codes for CASSLVAGGGEQYF. The chain employs TRBV7-2 and TRBJ2-7; 8 bases line up with TRBD2. This CDR3 is built from 14 residues. After removal of 1 base from V and 7 bases from J, the junction contained 6 bases not matched to a gene. Germline V CDR1 and CDR2: SGHTA, FQGNSA.

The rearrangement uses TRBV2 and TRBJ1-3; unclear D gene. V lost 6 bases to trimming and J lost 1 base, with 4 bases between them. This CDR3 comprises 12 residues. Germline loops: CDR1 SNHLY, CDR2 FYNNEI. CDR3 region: CASRQSGNTIYF. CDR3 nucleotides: TGTGCCAGCAGACAGTCTGGAAACACCATATATTTT.

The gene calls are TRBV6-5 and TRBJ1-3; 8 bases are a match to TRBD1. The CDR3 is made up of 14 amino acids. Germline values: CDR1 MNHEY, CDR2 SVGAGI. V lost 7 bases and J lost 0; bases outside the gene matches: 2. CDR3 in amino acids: CASTDRGSGNTIYF. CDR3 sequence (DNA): TGTGCCAGCACCGACAGGGGCTCTGGAAACACCATATATTTT.

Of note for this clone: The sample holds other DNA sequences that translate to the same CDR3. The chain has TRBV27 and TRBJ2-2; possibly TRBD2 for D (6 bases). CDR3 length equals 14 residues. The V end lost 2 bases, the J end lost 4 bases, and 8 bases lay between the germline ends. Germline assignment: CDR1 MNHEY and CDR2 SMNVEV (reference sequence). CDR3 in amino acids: CASSLGGSTGELFF. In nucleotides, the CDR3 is TGTGCCAGCAGTTTAGGGGGGTCCACCGGGGAGCTGTTTTTT.

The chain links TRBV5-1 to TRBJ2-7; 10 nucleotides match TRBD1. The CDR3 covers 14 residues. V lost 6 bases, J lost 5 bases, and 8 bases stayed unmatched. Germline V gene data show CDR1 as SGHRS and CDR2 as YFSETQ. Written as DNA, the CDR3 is TGCGCCAGCACGGGACAGGGGTTGGTCGACGAGCAGTACTTC. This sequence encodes CASTGQGLVDEQYF.

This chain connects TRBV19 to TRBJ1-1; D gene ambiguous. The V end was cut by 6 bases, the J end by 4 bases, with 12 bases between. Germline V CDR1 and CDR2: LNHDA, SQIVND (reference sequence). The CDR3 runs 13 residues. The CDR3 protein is CASSAVRGTEAFF. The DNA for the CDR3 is TGTGCCAGTAGCGCAGTCCGGGGCACTGAAGCTTTCTTT.

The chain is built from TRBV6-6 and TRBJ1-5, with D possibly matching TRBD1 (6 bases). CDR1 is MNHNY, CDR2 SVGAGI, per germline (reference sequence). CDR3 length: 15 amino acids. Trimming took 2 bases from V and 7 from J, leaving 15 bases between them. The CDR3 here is CASSYDHTGTQPQHF. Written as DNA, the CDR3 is TGTGCCAGCAGTTACGACCACACCGGGACACAGCCCCAGCATTTT.

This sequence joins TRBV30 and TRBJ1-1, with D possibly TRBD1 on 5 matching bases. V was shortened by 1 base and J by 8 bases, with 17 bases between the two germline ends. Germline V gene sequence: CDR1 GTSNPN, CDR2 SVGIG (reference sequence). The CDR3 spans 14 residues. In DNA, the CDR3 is TGTGCCTGGAGTGAAGGCAGGGCGAAGGAAGAAGCTTTCTTT. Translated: CAWSEGRAKEEAFF.

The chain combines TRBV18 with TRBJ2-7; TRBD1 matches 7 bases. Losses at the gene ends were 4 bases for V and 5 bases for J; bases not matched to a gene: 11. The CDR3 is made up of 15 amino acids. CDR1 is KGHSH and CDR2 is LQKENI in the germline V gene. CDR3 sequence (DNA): TGTGCCAGCTCACTCGGAAGGGGGCCCAGTGACGAGCAGTACTTC. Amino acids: CASSLGRGPSDEQYF.

CDR3: CASSEQPGGNTEAFF. CDR3 nucleotide sequence: TGTGCCAGCAGTGAGCAGCCGGGTGGGAACACTGAAGCTTTCTTT. J is TRBJ1-1 and V is TRBV6-1, with D hard to call. Germline CDR1 is MNHNS and CDR2 is SASEGT. CDR3 length: 15 amino acids. The V and J ends lost 3 bases and 1 base respectively, with 12 bases between them.

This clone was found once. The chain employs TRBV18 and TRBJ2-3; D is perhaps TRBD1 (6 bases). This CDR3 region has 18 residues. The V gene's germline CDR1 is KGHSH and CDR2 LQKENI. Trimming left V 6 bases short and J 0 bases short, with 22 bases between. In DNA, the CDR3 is TGTGCCAGCTCGCCCACGCGTAGGGGGTCTCCTAGCACAGATACGCAGTATTTT. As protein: CASSPTRRGSPSTDTQYF.

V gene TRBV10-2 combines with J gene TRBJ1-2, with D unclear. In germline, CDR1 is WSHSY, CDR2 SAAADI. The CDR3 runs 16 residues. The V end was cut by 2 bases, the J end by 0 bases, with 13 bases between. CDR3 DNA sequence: TGCGCCAGCAGTGAGGCGAACCTGGTCGCTAACTATGGCTACACCTTC. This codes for CASSEANLVANYGYTF.

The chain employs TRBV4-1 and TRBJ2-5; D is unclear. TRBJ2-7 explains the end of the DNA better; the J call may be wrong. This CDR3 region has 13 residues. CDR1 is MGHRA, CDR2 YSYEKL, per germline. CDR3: CASSQDNTYEQYF. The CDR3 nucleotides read TGCGCCAGCAGCCAAGATAATACCTACGAGCAGTACTTC.

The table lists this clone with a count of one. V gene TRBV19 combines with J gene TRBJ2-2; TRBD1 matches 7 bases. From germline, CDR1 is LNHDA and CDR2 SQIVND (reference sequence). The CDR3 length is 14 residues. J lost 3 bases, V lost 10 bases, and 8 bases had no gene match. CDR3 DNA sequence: TGTGCCACCGCGACAGGGCCCCACACCGGGGAGCTGTTTTTT. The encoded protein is CATATGPHTGELFF.

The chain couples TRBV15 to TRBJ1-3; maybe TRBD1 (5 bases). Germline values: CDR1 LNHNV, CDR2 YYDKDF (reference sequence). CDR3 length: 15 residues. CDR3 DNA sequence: TGTGCTTTGGGCTCCGGCCCAGGGACTGGAAACACCATATATTTT. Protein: CALGSGPGTGNTIYF.

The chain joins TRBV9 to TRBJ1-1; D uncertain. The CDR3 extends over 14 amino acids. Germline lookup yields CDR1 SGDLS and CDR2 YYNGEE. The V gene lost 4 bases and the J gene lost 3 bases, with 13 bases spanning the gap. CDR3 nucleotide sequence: TGTGCCAGCAGCCGAGGGCAGAGCCACACTGAAGCTTTCTTT. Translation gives CASSRGQSHTEAFF.

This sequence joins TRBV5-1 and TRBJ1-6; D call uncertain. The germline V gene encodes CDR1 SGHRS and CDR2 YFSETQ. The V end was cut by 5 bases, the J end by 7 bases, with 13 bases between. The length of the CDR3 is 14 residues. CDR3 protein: CASSQQDKNSPLHF. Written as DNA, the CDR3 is TGCGCCAGCAGTCAGCAGGATAAGAATTCACCCCTCCACTTT.